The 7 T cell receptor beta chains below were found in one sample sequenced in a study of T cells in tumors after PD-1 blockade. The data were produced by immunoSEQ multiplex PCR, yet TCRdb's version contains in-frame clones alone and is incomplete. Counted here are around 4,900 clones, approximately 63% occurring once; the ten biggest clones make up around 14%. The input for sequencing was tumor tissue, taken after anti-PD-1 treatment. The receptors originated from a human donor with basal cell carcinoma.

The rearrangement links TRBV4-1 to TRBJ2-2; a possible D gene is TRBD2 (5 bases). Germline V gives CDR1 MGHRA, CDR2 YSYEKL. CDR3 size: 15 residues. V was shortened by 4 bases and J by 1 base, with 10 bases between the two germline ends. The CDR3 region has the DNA TGCGCCAGCAGCCCGGGGTCAGGGAACACCGGGGAGCTGTTTTTT. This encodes CASSPGSGNTGELFF.

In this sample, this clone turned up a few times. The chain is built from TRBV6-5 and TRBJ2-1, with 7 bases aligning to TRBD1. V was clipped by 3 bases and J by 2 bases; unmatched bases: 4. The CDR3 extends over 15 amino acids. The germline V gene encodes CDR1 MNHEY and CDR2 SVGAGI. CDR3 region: CASSYAGGPYNEQFF. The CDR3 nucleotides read TGTGCCAGCAGTTATGCAGGGGGTCCCTACAATGAGCAGTTCTTC.

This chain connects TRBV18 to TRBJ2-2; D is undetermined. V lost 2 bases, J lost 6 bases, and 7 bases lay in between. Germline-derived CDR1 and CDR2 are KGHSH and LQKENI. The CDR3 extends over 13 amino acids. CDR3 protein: CASSPIQSGELFF. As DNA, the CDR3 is TGTGCCAGCTCACCAATACAGTCCGGGGAGCTGTTTTTT.

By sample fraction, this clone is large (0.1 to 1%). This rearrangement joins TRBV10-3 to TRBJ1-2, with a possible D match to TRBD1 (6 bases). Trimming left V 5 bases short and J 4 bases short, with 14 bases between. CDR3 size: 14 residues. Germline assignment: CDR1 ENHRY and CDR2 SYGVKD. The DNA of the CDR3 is TGTGCCATCAGTTGGGACAAGTTTGTCTATGGCTACACCTTC. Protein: CAISWDKFVYGYTF.

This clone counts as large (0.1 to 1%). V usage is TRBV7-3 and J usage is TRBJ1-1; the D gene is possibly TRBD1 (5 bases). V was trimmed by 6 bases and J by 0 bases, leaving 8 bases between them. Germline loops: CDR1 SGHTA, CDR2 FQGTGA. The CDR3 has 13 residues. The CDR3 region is CASRGTMNTEAFF. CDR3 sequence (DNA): TGTGCCAGCAGGGGGACGATGAACACTGAAGCTTTCTTT.

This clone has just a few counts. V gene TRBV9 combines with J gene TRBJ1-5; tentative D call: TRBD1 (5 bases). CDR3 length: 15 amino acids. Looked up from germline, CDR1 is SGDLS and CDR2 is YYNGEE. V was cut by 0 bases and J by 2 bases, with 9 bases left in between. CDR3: CASSVDGGGNQPQHF. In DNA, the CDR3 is TGTGCCAGCAGCGTAGACGGGGGTGGCAATCAGCCCCAGCATTTT. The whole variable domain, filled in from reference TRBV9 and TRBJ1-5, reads DSGVTQTPKHLITATGQRVTLRCSPRSGDLSVYWYQQSLDQGLQFLIQYYNGEERAKGNILERFSAQQFPDLHSELNLSSLELGDSALYFCASSVDGGGNQPQHFGDGTRLSIL.

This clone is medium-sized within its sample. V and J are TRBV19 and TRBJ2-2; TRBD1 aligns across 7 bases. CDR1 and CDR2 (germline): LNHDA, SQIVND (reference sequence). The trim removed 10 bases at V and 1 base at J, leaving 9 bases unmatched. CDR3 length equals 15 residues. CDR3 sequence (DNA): TGTGCCACCTCCCCGGGACAGCTGAACACCGGGGAGCTGTTTTTT. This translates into CATSPGQLNTGELFF.